Below, 7 T cell receptor beta chains from the same sample are listed, as sequenced in a study of T cell changes during pregnancy in multiple sclerosis. The data were produced by immunoSEQ multiplex PCR, yet TCRdb's version contains in-frame clones alone and is incomplete. Among more than 45,000 clones listed, roughly 93% were seen once. The sample consisted of CD8+ T cells from peripheral blood mononuclear cells, taken in the second trimester of pregnancy. These receptors all stem from a female donor with multiple sclerosis, enrolled in a pregnancy study.

This chain joins TRBV27 and TRBJ2-1, with D possibly being TRBD2 (5 bases). From germline, CDR1 is MNHEY and CDR2 SMNVEV (reference sequence). The V end lost 4 bases, the J end lost 4 bases, and 20 bases lay between the germline ends. The CDR3 length is 17 residues. The CDR3 bases are TGTGCCAGCAGTTCTAACCCCTTGGGAGAGTTATACAATGAGCAGTTCTTC. It is translated as CASSSNPLGELYNEQFF.

V usage is TRBV11-2 and J usage is TRBJ2-3; 11 bases align to TRBD2. CDR1 and CDR2 (germline): SGHAT, FQNNGV. This CDR3 is built from 15 residues. Trimming removed 1 base from V and 4 bases from J; junction bases left unmatched: 1. CDR3 in DNA: TGTGCCAGCAGCTTAGGACTAGCGGGGTCAGATACGCAGTATTTT. This translates into CASSLGLAGSDTQYF.

The J gene is TRBJ2-5, the V gene TRBV6-5; 7 bases line up with TRBD2. After removal of 5 bases from V and 5 bases from J, the junction contained 11 bases not matched to a gene. Germline V gene data show CDR1 as MNHEY and CDR2 as SVGAGI. CDR3 length: 15 residues. The CDR3 region is CASSRGTGGRETQYF. CDR3 bases: TGTGCCAGCAGTAGAGGGACCGGGGGGAGGGAGACCCAGTACTTC.

The chain couples TRBV7-9 to TRBJ1-2; D may be TRBD1 (5 bases). V lost 1 base to trimming and J lost 8 bases, with 23 bases between them. From germline, CDR1 is SEHNR and CDR2 FQNEAQ (reference sequence). CDR3 length equals 17 residues. CDR3 coding DNA: TGTGCCAGCAGCTTAGTTGGTGCCAGGGCAAGGGCGGAAGGCTACACCTTC. Translated: CASSLVGARARAEGYTF.

This clone was picked up one time. The gene calls are TRBV4-2 and TRBJ2-7; a possible D gene is TRBD1 (5 bases). The V end lost 3 bases, the J end lost 0 bases, and 12 bases lay between the germline ends. The CDR3 spans 15 residues. The germline gives CDR1 LGHNA, CDR2 YNFKEQ. The DNA for the CDR3 is TGTGCCAGCAGCCACCTAACCGACAGCTCCTACGAGCAGTACTTC. Its protein product is CASSHLTDSSYEQYF.

The chain combines TRBV27 with TRBJ2-1; 9 bases map to TRBD1. With V trimmed by 7 bases and J by 7 bases, 11 bases remained unmatched. The V gene's germline CDR1 is MNHEY and CDR2 SMNVEV (reference sequence). The CDR3 length is 15 residues. DNA of the CDR3: TGTGCCAGCAATTCTTACAGGGGGCTCGAGAATGAGCAGTTCTTC. It is translated as CASNSYRGLENEQFF.

The chain uses TRBV5-8 and TRBJ1-1; 8 nucleotides align to TRBD1. The CDR3 runs 17 residues. V trimming: 1 base; J trimming: 4 bases; junction bases outside the gene matches: 12. CDR1 SGHTS and CDR2 YDEGEE come from the germline V gene. This CDR3 is CASSLNWGWTGSTEAFF. CDR3 DNA sequence: TGTGCCAGCAGCTTGAATTGGGGGTGGACAGGGAGCACTGAAGCTTTCTTT.